Listed below are T cell receptor beta chains from one sample, sequenced in a study of PD-1 blockade in mismatch repair-deficient tumors. Assay: immunoSEQ multiplex PCR; the TCRdb copy retains only in-frame clones and omits some. This repertoire shows over 9,000 clones, roughly 86% found once; its top ten account for 22%. For these receptors, no antigen is known. This specimen was cells cultured in vitro, taken from a patient treated with pembrolizumab. The receptors were gathered from an adult with mismatch repair-deficient cancer. The CDR3 runs from the conserved cysteine through the conserved F or W. Each record gives: clone size, J gene, D gene, V gene, CDR3 protein, CDR3 DNA. A D gene is named only where the DNA matches it firmly. The size entry is marked missing in some rows and otherwise reads once, few, many or a size class.

clone_size: .
j_call: TRBJ2-7
d_call: TRBD2
v_call: TRBV28
cdr3_aa: CASSIAGEAYEQYF
cdr3_nt: TGTGCCAGCAGTATAGCGGGGGAAGCCTACGAGCAGTACTTC

clone_size: .
j_call: TRBJ2-1
d_call: TRBD2
v_call: TRBV27
cdr3_aa: CASRRPGLAAEQFF
cdr3_nt: TGTGCCAGCAGACGCCCGGGACTAGCGGCTGAGCAGTTCTTC

clone_size: .
j_call: TRBJ1-5
d_call: .
v_call: TRBV30
cdr3_aa: CAWSVPYSNQPQHF
cdr3_nt: TGTGCCTGGAGTGTCCCCTATAGCAATCAGCCCCAGCATTTT

clone_size: .
j_call: TRBJ2-1
d_call: TRBD2
v_call: TRBV28
cdr3_aa: CASSLRSGTFEQFF
cdr3_nt: TGTGCCAGCAGTTTGCGTAGCGGGACTTTTGAGCAGTTCTTC

clone_size: .
j_call: TRBJ2-1
d_call: .
v_call: TRBV5-5
cdr3_aa: CASSLGLAYNEQFF
cdr3_nt: TGTGCCAGCAGCTTGGGTCTAGCGTACAATGAGCAGTTCTTC

clone_size: .
j_call: TRBJ2-5
d_call: TRBD2
v_call: TRBV5-6
cdr3_aa: CASSLGLAGETQYF
cdr3_nt: TGTGCCAGCAGCTTGGGACTAGCGGGAGAGACCCAGTACTTC

clone_size: .
j_call: TRBJ1-2
d_call: TRBD1
v_call: TRBV7-3
cdr3_aa: CASSLSTGGGYGYTF
cdr3_nt: TGTGCCAGCAGCCTCTCGACAGGGGGTGGCTATGGCTACACCTTC

clone_size: .
j_call: TRBJ2-1
d_call: .
v_call: TRBV28
cdr3_aa: CASRSFHEQFF
cdr3_nt: TGTGCCAGCCGTAGTTTCCATGAGCAGTTCTTC

clone_size: .
j_call: TRBJ2-7
d_call: TRBD2
v_call: TRBV25-1
cdr3_aa: CAQLIGLAGIVYEQYF
cdr3_nt: TGTGCCCAATTAATCGGGCTAGCGGGAATTGTCTACGAGCAGTACTTC

clone_size: .
j_call: TRBJ1-2
d_call: TRBD1
v_call: TRBV7-9
cdr3_aa: CASSWGQGGPYGYTF
cdr3_nt: TGTGCCAGCAGCTGGGGACAGGGCGGCCCCTATGGCTACACCTTC

clone_size: .
j_call: TRBJ1-2
d_call: .
v_call: TRBV5-1
cdr3_aa: CASSQRAPNYGYTF
cdr3_nt: TGCGCCAGCAGCCAACGGGCCCCTAACTATGGCTACACCTTC

clone_size: .
j_call: TRBJ2-7
d_call: .
v_call: TRBV10-2
cdr3_aa: CASSLSYEQYF
cdr3_nt: TGCGCCAGCAGCCTCTCCTACGAGCAGTACTTC

clone_size: .
j_call: TRBJ2-3
d_call: .
v_call: TRBV5-1
cdr3_aa: CASSLGTSTDTQYF
cdr3_nt: TGCGCCAGCAGCTTGGGGACTAGCACAGATACGCAGTATTTT

clone_size: .
j_call: TRBJ1-6
d_call: TRBD1
v_call: TRBV6-6
cdr3_aa: CASSLGTASNSPLHF
cdr3_nt: TGTGCCAGCAGTTTAGGGACAGCTTCCAATTCACCCCTCCACTTT

clone_size: .
j_call: TRBJ1-5
d_call: .
v_call: TRBV5-1
cdr3_aa: CASSPGWGSNQPQHF
cdr3_nt: TGCGCCAGCAGCCCAGGGTGGGGAAGCAATCAGCCCCAGCATTTT

clone_size: .
j_call: TRBJ2-7
d_call: .
v_call: TRBV7-3
cdr3_aa: CASSPHLQGDEQYF
cdr3_nt: TGTGCCAGCAGCCCCCACTTACAGGGAGACGAGCAGTACTTC

clone_size: .
j_call: TRBJ1-2
d_call: .
v_call: TRBV5-1
cdr3_aa: CASSLDGGNYGYTF
cdr3_nt: TGCGCCAGCAGCTTGGACGGGGGCAACTATGGCTACACCTTC

clone_size: .
j_call: TRBJ2-5
d_call: TRBD2
v_call: TRBV29-1
cdr3_aa: CSVGRTSGESAQYF
cdr3_nt: TGCAGCGTTGGTAGGACTAGCGGGGAGTCAGCCCAGTACTTC

clone_size: once
j_call: TRBJ2-3
d_call: TRBD2
v_call: TRBV28
cdr3_aa: CASSLGTSGIPGADTQYF
cdr3_nt: TGTGCCAGCAGTTTAGGGACTAGCGGGATCCCAGGGGCAGATACGCAGTATTTT

clone_size: .
j_call: TRBJ1-3
d_call: .
v_call: TRBV12-5
cdr3_aa: CASGLVAGGENTIYF
cdr3_nt: TGTGCTAGTGGTTTGGTAGCGGGAGGGGAAAACACCATATATTTT

clone_size: .
j_call: TRBJ1-5
d_call: .
v_call: TRBV2
cdr3_aa: CASSPNFQPQHF
cdr3_nt: TGTGCCAGCAGCCCAAATTTTCAGCCCCAGCATTTT

clone_size: .
j_call: TRBJ1-2
d_call: TRBD1
v_call: TRBV28
cdr3_aa: CASSLIQDRGLQSGYTF
cdr3_nt: TGTGCCAGCAGTTTAATCCAAGACAGGGGGCTCCAGAGTGGCTACACCTTC

clone_size: .
j_call: TRBJ1-1
d_call: TRBD1
v_call: TRBV19
cdr3_aa: CASTIKGTGVNTEAFF
cdr3_nt: TGTGCCAGTACCATCAAGGGGACAGGAGTTAACACTGAAGCTTTCTTT

clone_size: .
j_call: TRBJ2-3
d_call: TRBD1
v_call: TRBV10-3
cdr3_aa: CAISPGQTTDTQYF
cdr3_nt: TGTGCCATCAGTCCGGGACAGACCACAGATACGCAGTATTTT

clone_size: .
j_call: TRBJ2-2
d_call: TRBD1
v_call: TRBV19
cdr3_aa: CASLIRDRENTGELFF
cdr3_nt: TGTGCCAGTTTGATCCGGGACAGGGAGAACACCGGGGAGCTGTTTTTT

clone_size: .
j_call: TRBJ2-1
d_call: .
v_call: TRBV4-1
cdr3_aa: CASSSVAGIDEQFF
cdr3_nt: TGCGCCAGCAGCTCCGTTGCTGGCATCGATGAGCAGTTCTTC

clone_size: .
j_call: TRBJ2-6
d_call: .
v_call: TRBV4-1
cdr3_aa: CASSQDQASSGANVLTF
cdr3_nt: TGCGCCAGCAGCCAAGATCAGGCCTCCTCTGGGGCCAACGTCCTGACTTTC

clone_size: .
j_call: TRBJ2-3
d_call: TRBD1
v_call: TRBV7-9
cdr3_aa: CASSLKVTGSTDTQYF
cdr3_nt: TGTGCCAGCAGCTTAAAAGTGACAGGGAGCACAGATACGCAGTATTTT

clone_size: .
j_call: TRBJ1-4
d_call: .
v_call: TRBV27
cdr3_aa: CASSPTQGKLFF
cdr3_nt: TGTGCCAGCAGTCCTACGCAGGGAAAACTGTTTTTT

clone_size: .
j_call: TRBJ2-1
d_call: .
v_call: TRBV4-1
cdr3_aa: CASSEVAEDEQFF
cdr3_nt: TGCGCCAGCAGTGAGGTAGCGGAGGATGAGCAGTTCTTC

clone_size: .
j_call: TRBJ2-1
d_call: TRBD2
v_call: TRBV28
cdr3_aa: CASSYDGTSGSWYNEQFF
cdr3_nt: TGTGCCAGCAGTTACGATGGGACTAGCGGGAGTTGGTACAATGAGCAGTTCTTC

clone_size: .
j_call: TRBJ2-2
d_call: .
v_call: TRBV18
cdr3_aa: CASSLRDGTGELFF
cdr3_nt: TGTGCCAGCTCACTCCGGGACGGTACCGGGGAGCTGTTTTTT

clone_size: .
j_call: TRBJ2-3
d_call: TRBD2
v_call: TRBV27
cdr3_aa: CASSLSPPGVAGVLGDTQYF
cdr3_nt: TGTGCCAGCAGTTTATCTCCCCCGGGGGTAGCGGGAGTTTTGGGAGATACGCAGTATTTT

clone_size: .
j_call: TRBJ1-1
d_call: .
v_call: TRBV5-1
cdr3_aa: CASSLEDSRNTEAFF
cdr3_nt: TGCGCCAGCAGCTTGGAAGACTCCAGGAACACTGAAGCTTTCTTT

clone_size: .
j_call: TRBJ2-1
d_call: TRBD2
v_call: TRBV7-3
cdr3_aa: CASSRRRGAYNEQFF
cdr3_nt: TGTGCCAGCAGCCGTCGGCGGGGGGCCTACAATGAGCAGTTCTTC

clone_size: few
j_call: TRBJ1-2
d_call: TRBD1
v_call: TRBV5-4
cdr3_aa: CASRITGGWDGYTF
cdr3_nt: TGTGCCAGCAGGATCACAGGGGGCTGGGATGGCTACACCTTC

clone_size: .
j_call: TRBJ1-2
d_call: .
v_call: TRBV20-1
cdr3_aa: CSASRGEGYTF
cdr3_nt: TGCAGTGCCTCTAGGGGTGAAGGCTACACCTTC

clone_size: .
j_call: TRBJ2-2
d_call: .
v_call: TRBV7-2
cdr3_aa: CASSLAGTLTGELFF
cdr3_nt: TGTGCCAGCAGCTTAGCGGGGACCCTCACCGGGGAGCTGTTTTTT

clone_size: .
j_call: TRBJ2-3
d_call: .
v_call: TRBV28
cdr3_aa: CASSLSGTVLYF
cdr3_nt: TGTGCCAGCAGCTTATCCGGGACTGTCCTGTATTTT

clone_size: .
j_call: TRBJ2-3
d_call: .
v_call: TRBV28
cdr3_aa: CASSPGITDTQYF
cdr3_nt: TGTGCCAGCAGTCCAGGGATCACAGATACGCAGTATTTT